Given below is one TCR beta chain in context. This record comes from a study of control samples from healthy donors and cancer patients. CDR1 MGHDK and CDR2 SYGVNS come from the germline V gene. The CDR3 runs to 15 residues. With 1 base removed from V and 2 bases from J, the gap between germline ends came to 11 bases. Some clones are missing from TCRdb's copy, which holds only in-frame ones; the method was immunoSEQ multiplex PCR. This sample carries 52,000 or so clones, around 95% of them seen once, and the ten largest clones take 3.5% to 4.5%. The clonotype originates from a man aged 25-45 years in good health. The sample taken for sequencing was blood. The chain combines TRBV25-1 with TRBJ1-1; D is unresolved. This CDR3 reads CASSESGRGNTEAFF. CDR3 nucleotides: TGTGCCAGCAGTGAATCGGGCCGGGGAAACACTGAAGCTTTCTTT.